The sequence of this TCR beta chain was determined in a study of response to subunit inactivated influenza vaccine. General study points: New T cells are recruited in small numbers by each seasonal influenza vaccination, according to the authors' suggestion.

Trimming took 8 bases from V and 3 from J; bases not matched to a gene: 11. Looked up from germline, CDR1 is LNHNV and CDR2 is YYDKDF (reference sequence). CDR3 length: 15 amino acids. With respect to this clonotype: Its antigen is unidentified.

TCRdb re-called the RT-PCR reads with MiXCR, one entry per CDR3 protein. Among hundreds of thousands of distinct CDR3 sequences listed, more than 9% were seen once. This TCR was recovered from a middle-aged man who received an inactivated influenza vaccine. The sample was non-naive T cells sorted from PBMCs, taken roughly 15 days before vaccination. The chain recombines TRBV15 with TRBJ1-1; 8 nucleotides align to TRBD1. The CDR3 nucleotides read TGTGCCACCTGGCAGGGTCGCAGGGGGCACACTGAAGCTTTCTTT. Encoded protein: CATWQGRRGHTEAFF.